Listed here is a single TCR beta chain. This clonotype was counted a few times. There is no known antigen for this receptor. Base qualities were left out, and no much larger clone turns up one base away. This entry comes from a study of blood T cells in healthy people across ages (dated by TCRdb to 2014 to 2015). At the level of the whole study: Template switching captured roughly one uniquely barcoded TCR beta cDNA molecule per two T cells in model experiments. To track age-related changes in TCR beta repertoire diversity, the study relied on deep sequencing normalized with unique cDNA molecular identifiers. Donors of different ages were randomly distributed across sequencing lanes to avoid experimental bias. Donors were grouped into four age groups: young (average approximately 16 years), middle-aged (approximately 41), aged (around 62) and long-lived (approximately 81). For two donors (one aged 18 to 29 and one aged 80 or older), the study analyzed two additional independent replicas of 1 million unique cDNA reads from the same blood draw. What the research found in general, with its limitations: Because profiling used bulk unsorted PBMCs, naive and antigen-experienced compartments could not be compared conclusively. Observed TCR beta diversity correlated strongly with the percentage of naive T cells measured by flow cytometry. Donor CMV infection status was unknown, potentially confounding age-related changes in expanded clonotypes. Compared with the aged group, more naive CD4+ T cells, fewer expanded clones and increased TCR diversity were shown by the long-lived group, suggesting age selection. Total diversity estimates from one million sequenced T cells were considered lower bounds and underestimates. Observed TCR beta diversity per million T cells fell roughly linearly with age, and a significant reduction was already apparent by age about 43.

The library came from 5' RACE. Sequenced using an Illumina HiSeq 2500. A second PCR of roughly 6 to 11 cycles was run with a J-beta primer mix and a sample-barcoded 5' primer. A template-switch 5' adaptor carrying 12 random nucleotides introduced a unique molecular identifier onto each TCR beta cDNA molecule. Each sample yielded at least 3 million CDR3-containing paired-end reads. First-strand cDNA was synthesized from all RNA with the Mint cDNA synthesis kit, primed by a TRBC-specific oligonucleotide. All cDNA was treated with uracil-DNA glycosylase and then went through a first 18-cycle PCR with the universal primers M1SS and BC2_uni_R. The paper's data handling went like this. For normalization, 1 million high-quality reads, each with a distinct molecular identifier, were randomly selected from each sample. Reads with shared molecular identifiers were discarded instead of being binned into consensus sequences. MiTCR, with a Q25 quality threshold and the strictest error-elimination algorithm, was used for CDR3 identification, clonotype clustering and error correction. A nonparametric unseen species model with Euler transformation was used to estimate a lower bound on total TCR beta diversity. TCRdb itself trimmed the public reads at Q25 with fastp, ran MiXCR and retained productive beta chains. Records with the same CDR3 protein are collapsed into one entry carrying the most frequent genes and DNA. The V and J calls follow TCRdb's processing rather than the paper's. In all, the sample holds 550,000 to 750,000 distinct CDR3 sequences, and more than 20% of those were seen once. The ten largest clones represent 3.5% to 4% of the sample.

Donors were 40 or so systemically healthy Caucasian individuals from Russia aged roughly 6 to 100 years. Ten milliliters of peripheral blood were drawn from each donor into EDTA-treated Vacutainer tubes. Ficoll-Paque density-gradient centrifugation was used to isolate PBMCs, with at least 6 million obtained per sample. Total RNA was extracted from PBMCs with Trizol reagent, with at least 6 micrograms obtained per sample. For every donor, an aliquot of PBMCs went through flow cytometry to measure the percentages of naive CD45RAhigh/CD27high T cells. The CDR3 goes from the cysteine to the phenylalanine over 16 residues. The entry retains the CDR3 DNA only, 48 bases that are in frame from base 1. CDR1 and CDR2, looked up from the germline V gene, are LGHNA and YSLEER. V is cut back by 8 bases and J by 6 bases, with 13 bases in the junction unmatched.

The sequenced material came from blood. Recombination connected TRBV4-3 to TRBJ2-3, with 11 junctional bases fitting TRBD2. This sequence was found in a man in his sixties or seventies in good health. This receptor carries the CDR3 CASAGTSGSPVDTQYF. The bases are TGCGCCAGCGCCGGGACTAGCGGTTCCCCGGTGGATACGCAGTATTTT.